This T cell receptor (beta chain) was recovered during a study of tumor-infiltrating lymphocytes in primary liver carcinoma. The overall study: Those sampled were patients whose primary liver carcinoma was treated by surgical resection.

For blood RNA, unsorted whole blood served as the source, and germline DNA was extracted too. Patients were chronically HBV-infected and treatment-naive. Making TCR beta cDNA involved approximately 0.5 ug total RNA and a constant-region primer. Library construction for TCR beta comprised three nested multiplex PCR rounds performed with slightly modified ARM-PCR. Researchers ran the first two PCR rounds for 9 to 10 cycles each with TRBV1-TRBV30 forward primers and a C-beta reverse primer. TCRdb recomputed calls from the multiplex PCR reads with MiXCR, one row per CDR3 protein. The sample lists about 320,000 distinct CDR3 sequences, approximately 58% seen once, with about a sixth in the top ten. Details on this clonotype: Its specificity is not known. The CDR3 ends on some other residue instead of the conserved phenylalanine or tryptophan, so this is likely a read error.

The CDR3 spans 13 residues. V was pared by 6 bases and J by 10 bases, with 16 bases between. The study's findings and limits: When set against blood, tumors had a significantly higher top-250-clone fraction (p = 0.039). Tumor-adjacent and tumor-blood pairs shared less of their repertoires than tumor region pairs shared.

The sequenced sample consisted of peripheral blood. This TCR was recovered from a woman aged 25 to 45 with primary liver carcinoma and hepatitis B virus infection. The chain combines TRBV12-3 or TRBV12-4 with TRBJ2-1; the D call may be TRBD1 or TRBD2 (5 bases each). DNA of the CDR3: TGTGCCAGCAGGAAAGGGACGTCGAGCGAGCAGTTCCTC. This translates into CASRKGTSSEQFL.